The next 26 T cell receptor beta chains were all read from a single sample in a study of blood T cell repertoires in COVID-19. TCRdb keeps only in-frame clones here, not all; method: immunoSEQ multiplex PCR. The sample includes around 330,000 clones, approximately 90% of them seen just once. Sequencing was carried out using peripheral blood. The receptor set was obtained from a woman aged 45 to 65 with active or convalescent COVID-19.

The chain is built from TRBV10-3 and TRBJ2-2, with TRBD2 matching over 14 bases. Unmatched junction bases numbered 5, after V lost 5 bases and J lost 0 bases. Germline CDR1 and CDR2: ENHRY and SYGVKD. The CDR3 sequence is 18 residues long. CDR3 protein: CAISLGLAGGANTGELFF. CDR3 DNA sequence: TGTGCCATCAGTCTAGGACTAGCGGGGGGTGCGAACACCGGGGAGCTGTTTTTT.

DNA for the CDR3: TGTGCCAGCAGCTCCCGGACAGCAACCGTTCGGACCCAGTACTTC. Translation gives CASSSRTATVRTQYF. This chain connects TRBV7-9 to TRBJ2-5; TRBD1 is a possible D gene (6 bases). V was shortened by 4 bases and J by 7 bases, with 19 bases between the two germline ends. Germline V lookup: CDR1 SEHNR, CDR2 FQNEAQ (reference sequence). CDR3 length: 15 amino acids. Together with reference TRBV7-9 and TRBJ2-5, the CDR3 gives the full variable domain: DTGVSQNPRHKITKRGQNVTFRCDPISEHNRLYWYRQTLGQGPEFLTYFQNEAQLEKSRLLSDRFSAERPKGSFSTLEIQRTEQGDSAMYLCASSSRTATVRTQYFGPGTRLLVL.

This clone has a handful of counts. The chain is built from TRBV3-1 (or the pseudogene TRBV3-2) and TRBJ1-2; tentatively, D is TRBD1 (5 bases). The CDR3 totals 14 residues. Germline CDR1 LGHDT, CDR2 YNNKEL (reference sequence). V shed 1 base and J shed 13 bases, with 19 bases lying between them. CDR3 residues: CASSQVSSGSIFTF. The CDR3 nucleotides read TGTGCCAGCAGCCAAGTTAGTTCAGGGTCAATCTTCACCTTC.

The chain links TRBV6-6 to TRBJ2-2; D may be TRBD2 (5 bases). Trimming stripped 5 bases from V and 4 bases from J, with 20 bases between. This CDR3 has 17 amino acids. Germline V gene sequence: CDR1 MNHNY, CDR2 SVGAGI (reference sequence). The CDR3 spells CASSRVGRLRGTGELFF. The DNA of the CDR3 is TGTGCCAGCAGTCGCGTCGGACGGCTTCGGGGCACCGGGGAGCTGTTTTTT.

This clone showed up just once. The chain is built from TRBV19 and TRBJ2-1; perhaps TRBD1 as D (6 bases). Deletions cut 8 bases from V and 9 bases from J, with 20 bases between. Germline loops: CDR1 LNHDA, CDR2 SQIVND (reference sequence). The CDR3 consists of 14 residues. The CDR3 is CASGGQGLMVEQFF. In DNA form, the CDR3 reads TGTGCCAGTGGCGGGCAGGGGTTAATGGTTGAGCAGTTCTTC.

This clone was found once. The chain joins TRBV4-3 to TRBJ1-2; the match to TRBD1 covers 10 bases. CDR3 length: 19 amino acids. Germline trimming cut 1 base from V and 4 bases from J; bases unmatched to any gene: 15. CDR1 and CDR2 from the germline V gene are LGHNA and YSLEER. CDR3 coding DNA: TGCGCCAGCAGCCAAGTCCCAGGCCCTGGGGACAGGGGCCTCTATGGCTACACCTTC. This codes for CASSQVPGPGDRGLYGYTF.

The chain is built from TRBV7-9 and TRBJ1-1; D remains unclear. V dropped 3 bases and J dropped 0 bases, with 11 bases sitting between them. The CDR3 consists of 15 residues. Germline V gives CDR1 SEHNR, CDR2 FQNEAQ (reference sequence). CDR3: CASSFMGSLNTEAFF. The CDR3 nucleotides read TGTGCCAGCAGCTTCATGGGGAGTTTGAACACTGAAGCTTTCTTT.

The chain joins TRBV2 to TRBJ1-5; 7 positions match TRBD1. Trimming took 6 bases from V and 0 from J; bases not matched to a gene: 5. CDR3 length equals 15 residues. Germline values: CDR1 SNHLY, CDR2 FYNNEI. The CDR3 is CASRSGGYSNQPQHF. The CDR3 DNA reads as TGTGCCAGCAGGTCAGGGGGTTATAGCAATCAGCCCCAGCATTTT.

The chain is built from TRBV6-5 and TRBJ2-7; the match to TRBD1 covers 10 bases. The CDR3 is 13 amino acids. J lost 5 bases, V lost 5 bases, and 3 bases had no gene match. CDR1 and CDR2 (germline): MNHEY, SVGAGI. The CDR3 sequence is CASSQGQGNEQYF. The CDR3 DNA is TGTGCCAGCAGTCAGGGACAGGGGAACGAGCAGTACTTC.

This clone was detected only once. The gene calls are TRBV18 and TRBJ1-2; TRBD1 is a possible D gene (5 bases). The CDR3 is 16 residues long. The V and J ends lost 3 bases and 1 base respectively, with 15 bases between them. Germline V lookup: CDR1 KGHSH, CDR2 LQKENI. The CDR3 loop reads CASSPEYQGVNYGYTF. DNA for the CDR3: TGTGCCAGCTCACCGGAGTATCAGGGTGTTAACTATGGCTACACCTTC.

The chain uses TRBV6-7 and TRBJ1-5, with TRBD1 matching over 7 bases. TRBV6-7 counts as an open reading frame of uncertain function. After removal of 7 bases from V and 4 bases from J, the junction contained 16 bases not matched to a gene. This CDR3 has 17 residues. Here the CDR3 DNA reads TGTGCCAGCAACCCAGGTCCCTCGACAGGGTATAATCAGCCCCAGCATTTT. Translating it yields CASNPGPSTGYNQPQHF.

The V and J genes are TRBV27 and TRBJ1-3, with D perhaps TRBD1 (5 bases). The CDR3 is 15 amino acids. The V and J ends lost 6 bases and 4 bases respectively, with 16 bases between them. Germline V CDR1 and CDR2: MNHEY, SMNVEV (reference sequence). DNA of the CDR3: TGTGCCAGCAGGGTCATGGGGGGAGCGGGAAACACCATATATTTT. This translates into CASRVMGGAGNTIYF.

About this clone itself: Additional DNA sequences in this sample encode the identical CDR3. This chain links TRBV19 with TRBJ1-6, with TRBD1 as a possible D gene (6 bases). CDR1 LNHDA and CDR2 SQIVND come from the germline V gene (reference sequence). CDR3 length: 14 residues. Trimming removed 3 bases from V and 10 bases from J, with 13 bases in between. In DNA form, the CDR3 reads TGTGCCAGTAGTATCGGTACAGGGAACTCACCCCTCCACTTT. Its translation is CASSIGTGNSPLHF.

The V call is TRBV27, the J call TRBJ1-5, with 8 bases aligning to TRBD1. CDR1 and CDR2 from the germline V gene are MNHEY and SMNVEV (reference sequence). Germline trimming cut 3 bases from V and 4 bases from J; bases unmatched to any gene: 5. The CDR3 is made up of 15 amino acids. As DNA, the CDR3 is TGTGCCAGCAGTTTTTTCAGGGGGCTAAATCAGCCCCAGCATTTT. It specifies CASSFFRGLNQPQHF.

J is TRBJ2-7 and V is TRBV5-3, with no clear D. TRBV5-3 is filed as an ORF, its function uncertain. This CDR3 comprises 14 residues. V was clipped by 0 bases and J by 3 bases, with 10 bases between them. In DNA, the CDR3 is TGTGCCAGAAGCTTGGAGAAGCAAGACTACGAGCAGTACTTC. Translated: CARSLEKQDYEQYF.

This chain uses TRBV10-3 with TRBJ2-2; TRBD2 matches at 10 bases. This CDR3 contains 17 residues. V was clipped by 8 bases and J by 0 bases; unmatched bases: 9. Germline V lookup: CDR1 ENHRY, CDR2 SYGVKD. Written as DNA, the CDR3 is TGTGCCATCCCCCAGCGGGAGGGGCCAGCGAACACCGGGGAGCTGTTTTTT. Its translation: CAIPQREGPANTGELFF.

This clone was seen just once. V and J are TRBV15 and TRBJ2-7; no reliable D call. V was clipped by 0 bases and J by 3 bases, with 6 bases between them. Germline V gives CDR1 LNHNV, CDR2 YYDKDF (reference sequence). This CDR3 has 13 amino acids. CDR3 residues: CATSRDRVYEQYF. DNA of the CDR3: TGTGCCACCAGCAGAGATCGAGTCTACGAGCAGTACTTC. The whole variable domain, filled in from reference TRBV15 and TRBJ2-7, reads DAMVIQNPRYQVTQFGKPVTLSCSQTLNHNVMYWYQQKSSQAPKLLFHYYDKDFNNEADTPDNFQSRRPNTSFCFLDIRSPGLGDTAMYLCATSRDRVYEQYFGPGTRLTVT.

In this sample, this clone turned up a few times. The gene calls are TRBV25-1 and TRBJ2-1; D unresolved. CDR1 is MGHDK and CDR2 is SYGVNS in the germline V gene. This CDR3 contains 14 residues. V shed 10 bases and J shed 4 bases, with 17 bases lying between them. CDR3 sequence (DNA): TGTGCCACTTCGGGTTTGGTTTTTTACAATGAGCAGTTCTTC. The encoded protein is CATSGLVFYNEQFF.

The J gene is TRBJ1-2, the V gene TRBV5-5; no definite D call. CDR1 and CDR2 (germline): SGHKS, YYEKEE (reference sequence). This CDR3 is 18 amino acids long. V was trimmed by 3 bases and J by 4 bases, leaving 25 bases between them. The CDR3 region has the DNA TGTGCCAGCAGCTCTGGTCCCTTTCCGGGGAACAGCGTCTATGGCTACACCTTC. Its translation: CASSSGPFPGNSVYGYTF.

This clone was counted a few times. The chain has TRBV7-3 and TRBJ2-3; 9 nucleotides line up with TRBD1. CDR3 length: 15 amino acids. J gave up 6 bases and V 5 bases, and 9 bases lay outside the gene matches. Germline CDR1 and CDR2: SGHTA and FQGTGA. The CDR3 region has the DNA TGTGCCAGCAGCCTCCTCGGACAGGGGAGGGATACGCAGTATTTT. Amino acid sequence: CASSLLGQGRDTQYF.

The chain is built from TRBV14 and TRBJ2-1; D unresolved. There are 12 residues in the CDR3. The V end lost 4 bases, the J end lost 4 bases, and 5 bases lay between the germline ends. Germline V gives CDR1 SGHDN, CDR2 FVKESK. The DNA of the CDR3 is TGTGCCAGCAGCCCCCAGTACAATGAGCAGTTCTTC. Translation: CASSPQYNEQFF. Using reference TRBV14 and TRBJ2-1 for the parts outside the CDR3, the full variable domain is EAGVTQFPSHSVIEKGQTVTLRCDPISGHDNLYWYRRVMGKEIKFLLHFVKESKQDESGMPNNRFLAERTGGTYSTLKVQPAELEDSGVYFCASSPQYNEQFFGPGTRLTVL.

The chain joins TRBV7-2 to TRBJ2-5; 11 bases are a match to TRBD2. V gave up 2 bases and J gave up 4 bases; unmatched junction bases: 6. The CDR3 totals 16 residues. The germline V gene has CDR1 SGHTA and CDR2 FQGNSA. The CDR3 DNA reads as TGTGCCAGCAGCTTAAATAGCGGGGGGGCCGGAGAGACCCAGTACTTC. Protein sequence: CASSLNSGGAGETQYF. Combining the CDR3 with reference TRBV7-2 and TRBJ2-5 gives the whole variable domain GAGVSQSPSNKVTEKGKDVELRCDPISGHTALYWYRQSLGQGLEFLIYFQGNSAPDKSGLPSDRFSAERTGGSVSTLTIQRTQQEDSAVYLCASSLNSGGAGETQYFGPGTRLLVL.

The V gene is TRBV3-1 (or the pseudogene TRBV3-2), the J gene TRBJ1-2; D ambiguous. Looked up from germline, CDR1 is LGHDT and CDR2 is YNNKEL (reference sequence). This CDR3 has 14 residues. Trimming pared 3 bases from V and 2 bases from J, leaving 10 bases between. The CDR3 DNA reads TGTGCCAGCAGCCAGCCACAGTCCAACTATGGCTACACCTTC. As protein: CASSQPQSNYGYTF.

The V and J genes are TRBV27 and TRBJ2-5; 10 bases align to TRBD2. V shed 7 bases, J shed 4 bases, and the junction held 12 bases outside the gene matches. The CDR3 is made up of 16 amino acids. The germline gives CDR1 MNHEY, CDR2 SMNVEV (reference sequence). The CDR3 loop reads CASKKNKREGGETQYF. CDR3 nucleotides: TGTGCCAGCAAAAAAAATAAGCGGGAGGGAGGAGAGACCCAGTACTTC.

The V and J genes are TRBV6-5 and TRBJ1-1, with a possible D match to TRBD1 (6 bases). V was trimmed by 2 bases and J by 3 bases, leaving 7 bases between them. The CDR3 is 13 amino acids. In germline, CDR1 is MNHEY, CDR2 SVGAGI. The CDR3: CASSYHRDTEAFF. CDR3 DNA: TGTGCCAGCAGTTACCACAGGGACACTGAAGCTTTCTTT.

This sequence joins TRBV10-3 and TRBJ2-5; TRBD1 matches 10 bases. The CDR3 consists of 17 residues. CDR1 and CDR2 (germline): ENHRY, SYGVKD. Losses at the gene ends were 0 bases for V and 5 bases for J; bases not matched to a gene: 9. CDR3 in DNA: TGTGCCATCAGTGAGTCTCACCGGGACAGGGGCCCGGAGACCCAGTACTTC. The encoded protein is CAISESHRDRGPETQYF.